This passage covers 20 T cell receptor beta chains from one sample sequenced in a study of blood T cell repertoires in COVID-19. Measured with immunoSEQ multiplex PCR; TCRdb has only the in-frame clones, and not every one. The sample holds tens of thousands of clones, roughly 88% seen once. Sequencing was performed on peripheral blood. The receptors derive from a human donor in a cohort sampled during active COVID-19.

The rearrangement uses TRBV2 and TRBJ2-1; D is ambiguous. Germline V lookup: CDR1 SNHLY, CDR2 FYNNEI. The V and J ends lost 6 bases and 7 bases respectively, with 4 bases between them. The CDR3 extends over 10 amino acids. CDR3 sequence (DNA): TGTGCCAGCAGGAGAAATGAGCAGTTCTTC. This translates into CASRRNEQFF.

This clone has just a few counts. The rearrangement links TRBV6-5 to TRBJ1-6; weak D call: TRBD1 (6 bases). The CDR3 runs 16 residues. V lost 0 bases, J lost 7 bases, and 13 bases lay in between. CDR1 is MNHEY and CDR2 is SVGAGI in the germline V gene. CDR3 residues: CASSYSWAGENSPLHF. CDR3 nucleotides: TGTGCCAGCAGTTACTCGTGGGCAGGGGAAAATTCACCCCTCCACTTT.

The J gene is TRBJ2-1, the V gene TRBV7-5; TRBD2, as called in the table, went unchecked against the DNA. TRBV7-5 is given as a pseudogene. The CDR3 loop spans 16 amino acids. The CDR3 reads CARSLGSRGVYNEQFF. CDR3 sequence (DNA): TGTGCCAGAAGCTTAGGTTCGCGGGGGGTCTACAATGAGCAGTTCTTC.

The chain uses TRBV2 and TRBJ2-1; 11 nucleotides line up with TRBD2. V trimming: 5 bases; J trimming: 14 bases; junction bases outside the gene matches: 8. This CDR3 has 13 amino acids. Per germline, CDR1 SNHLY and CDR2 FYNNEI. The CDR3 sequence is CASSPTSGKIEFF. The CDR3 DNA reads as TGTGCCAGCAGTCCGACTAGCGGGAAGATTGAGTTCTTC.

The chain's CDR3 is CASRKTGTGELFF. DNA for the CDR3: TGTGCCAGCAGAAAGACCGGGACCGGGGAGCTGTTTTTT. The chain employs TRBV6-5 and TRBJ2-2; D is unresolved. V shed 6 bases and J shed 5 bases, with 10 bases lying between them. This CDR3 is built from 13 residues. Germline CDR1 reads MNHEY; CDR2 reads SVGAGI.

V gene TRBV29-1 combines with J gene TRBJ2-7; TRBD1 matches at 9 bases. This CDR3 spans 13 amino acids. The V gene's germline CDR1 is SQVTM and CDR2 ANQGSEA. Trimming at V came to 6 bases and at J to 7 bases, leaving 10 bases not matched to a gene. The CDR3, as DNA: TGCAGCGTGCGACAGGGGGTATCGGGTGAGCAGTACTTC. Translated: CSVRQGVSGEQYF.

This CDR3 is CASSLGDSRETQYF. DNA for the CDR3: TGTGCCAGCAGCTTAGGGGACTCGAGGGAGACCCAGTACTTC. The chain links TRBV7-2 to TRBJ2-5; D is perhaps TRBD2 (6 bases). V lost 1 base and J 5 bases, leaving 11 bases between the germline ends. The CDR3 sequence is 14 residues long. CDR1 is SGHTA and CDR2 is FQGNSA in the germline V gene. The full variable domain, its missing parts supplied by reference TRBV7-2 and TRBJ2-5, is GAGVSQSPSNKVTEKGKDVELRCDPISGHTALYWYRQSLGQGLEFLIYFQGNSAPDKSGLPSDRFSAERTGGSVSTLTIQRTQQEDSAVYLCASSLGDSRETQYFGPGTRLLVL.

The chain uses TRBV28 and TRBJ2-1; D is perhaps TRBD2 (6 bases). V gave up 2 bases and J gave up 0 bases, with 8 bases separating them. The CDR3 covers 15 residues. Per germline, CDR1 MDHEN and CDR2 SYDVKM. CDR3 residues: CASSLPLASYNEQFF. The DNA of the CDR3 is TGTGCCAGCAGTTTACCACTAGCCTCCTACAATGAGCAGTTCTTC.

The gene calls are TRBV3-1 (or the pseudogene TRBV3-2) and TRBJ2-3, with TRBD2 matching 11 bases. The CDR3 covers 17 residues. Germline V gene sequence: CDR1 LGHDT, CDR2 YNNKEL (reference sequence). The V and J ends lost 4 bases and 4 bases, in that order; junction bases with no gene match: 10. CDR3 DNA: TGTGCCAGCAGCCCCGTAGGTGGTAGCGGGGGGGCAGATACGCAGTATTTT. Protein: CASSPVGGSGGADTQYF.

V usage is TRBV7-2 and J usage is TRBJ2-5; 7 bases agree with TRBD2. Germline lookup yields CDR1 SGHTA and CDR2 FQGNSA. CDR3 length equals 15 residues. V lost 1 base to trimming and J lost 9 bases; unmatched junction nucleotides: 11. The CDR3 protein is CASSLGGGTGRAQYF. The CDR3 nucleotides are TGTGCCAGCAGCTTAGGGGGGGGGACCGGTAGGGCCCAGTACTTC.

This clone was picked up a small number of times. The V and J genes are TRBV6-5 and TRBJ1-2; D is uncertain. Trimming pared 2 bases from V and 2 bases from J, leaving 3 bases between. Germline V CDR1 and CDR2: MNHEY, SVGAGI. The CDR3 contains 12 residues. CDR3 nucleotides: TGTGCCAGCAGTTACCGGAACTATGGCTACACCTTC. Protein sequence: CASSYRNYGYTF.

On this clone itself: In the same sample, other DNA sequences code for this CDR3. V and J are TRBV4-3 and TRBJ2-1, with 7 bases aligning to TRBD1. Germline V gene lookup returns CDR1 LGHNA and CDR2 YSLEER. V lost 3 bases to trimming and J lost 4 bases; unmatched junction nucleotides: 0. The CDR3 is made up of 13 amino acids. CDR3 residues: CASSQGQYNEQFF. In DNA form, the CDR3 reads TGCGCCAGCAGCCAGGGACAGTACAATGAGCAGTTCTTC.

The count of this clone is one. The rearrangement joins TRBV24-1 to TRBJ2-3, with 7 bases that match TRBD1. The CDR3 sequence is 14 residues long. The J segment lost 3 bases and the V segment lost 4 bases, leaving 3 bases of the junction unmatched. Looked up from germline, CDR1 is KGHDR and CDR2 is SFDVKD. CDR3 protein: CATSESGGTDTQYF. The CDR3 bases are TGTGCCACCAGTGAGTCAGGGGGAACAGATACGCAGTATTTT.

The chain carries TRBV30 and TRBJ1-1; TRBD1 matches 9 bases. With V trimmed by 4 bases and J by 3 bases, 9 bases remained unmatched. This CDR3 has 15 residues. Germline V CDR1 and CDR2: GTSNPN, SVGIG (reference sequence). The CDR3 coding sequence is TGTGCCTGGAAACCCCCGGGACAGGGTTACACTGAAGCTTTCTTT. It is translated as CAWKPPGQGYTEAFF.

The CDR3 DNA follows: TGTGCCAGCAGCTTTAGCGGGGAGAGAGATACGCAGTATTTT. This encodes CASSFSGERDTQYF. The chain couples TRBV9 to TRBJ2-3; TRBD2 aligns across 8 bases. Germline V gene lookup returns CDR1 SGDLS and CDR2 YYNGEE. The ends lost 4 bases at V and 5 bases at J; junction bases unmatched: 6. The CDR3 runs 14 residues.

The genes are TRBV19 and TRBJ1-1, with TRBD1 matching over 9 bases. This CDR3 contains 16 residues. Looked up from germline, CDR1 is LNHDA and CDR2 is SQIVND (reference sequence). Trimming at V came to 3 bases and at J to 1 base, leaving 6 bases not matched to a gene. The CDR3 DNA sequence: TGTGCCAGTAGTATTGGGACAGGGACTGGGAACACTGAAGCTTTCTTT. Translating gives CASSIGTGTGNTEAFF.

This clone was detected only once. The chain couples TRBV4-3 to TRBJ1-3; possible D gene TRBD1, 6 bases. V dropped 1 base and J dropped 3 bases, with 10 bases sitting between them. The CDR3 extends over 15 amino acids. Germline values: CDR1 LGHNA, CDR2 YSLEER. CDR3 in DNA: TGCGCCAGCAGCCAAGCGGGCAGGGGTGGAAACACCATATATTTT. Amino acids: CASSQAGRGGNTIYF.

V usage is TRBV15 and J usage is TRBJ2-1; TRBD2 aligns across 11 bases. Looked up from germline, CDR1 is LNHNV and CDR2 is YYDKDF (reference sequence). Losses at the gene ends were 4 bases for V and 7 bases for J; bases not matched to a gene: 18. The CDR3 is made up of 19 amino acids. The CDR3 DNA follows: TGTGCCACCAGCACGCCGGGACAGGCTAGACTAGCGGGAAAGAATGAGCAGTTCTTC. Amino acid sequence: CATSTPGQARLAGKNEQFF.

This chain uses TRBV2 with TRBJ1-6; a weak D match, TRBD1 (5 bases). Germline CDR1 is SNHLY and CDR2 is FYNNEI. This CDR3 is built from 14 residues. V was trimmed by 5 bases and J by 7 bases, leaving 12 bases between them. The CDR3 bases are TGTGCCAGCAGTTCGGGACTCCTGAATTCACCCCTCCACTTT. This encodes CASSSGLLNSPLHF.

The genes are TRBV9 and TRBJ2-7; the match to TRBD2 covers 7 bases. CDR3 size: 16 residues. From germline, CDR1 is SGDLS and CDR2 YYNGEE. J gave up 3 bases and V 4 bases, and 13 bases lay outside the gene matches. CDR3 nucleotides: TGTGCCAGCAGCCCCGAGCCAGCGGGAATACTCTACGAGCAGTACTTC. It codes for CASSPEPAGILYEQYF. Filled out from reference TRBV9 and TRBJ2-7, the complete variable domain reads DSGVTQTPKHLITATGQRVTLRCSPRSGDLSVYWYQQSLDQGLQFLIQYYNGEERAKGNILERFSAQQFPDLHSELNLSSLELGDSALYFCASSPEPAGILYEQYFGPGTRLTVT.